This T cell receptor beta chain was identified during a study of T-cell memory formation after mild COVID-19. Study-level points and caveats: Balance between CD4 and CD8 was seen in clones contracting day 15 to 85, and a CD4+ lean was seen in later expanders.

Researchers used 5'RACE with constant-segment primers to make TCR alpha and TCR beta cDNA libraries that carry sample barcodes and UMIs. TCRdb re-called the 5' RACE reads with MiXCR, one entry per CDR3 protein. This sample carries roughly 550,000 distinct CDR3 sequences, just over 20% of them seen once, and the ten largest clones take about 12%. With regard to this clonotype: The antigen is unknown.

The receptor comes from an adult woman who had mild COVID-19 (a few samples of this study predate the infection). Cell type and time point are not known. Sequencing was done on a sample of PBMCs or a T cell subset sorted from them (not recorded which).

The CDR3, as DNA: TGTGCCAGCAGCGTGCGGGGGGGCGTCACCGGGGAGCTGTTTTTT. Protein sequence: CASSVRGGVTGELFF. The V gene is TRBV9, the J gene TRBJ2-2; TRBD2 agrees at 9 bases. From germline, CDR1 is SGDLS and CDR2 YYNGEE. The CDR3 runs 15 residues. The V and J ends lost 2 bases and 4 bases, in that order; junction bases with no gene match: 3.